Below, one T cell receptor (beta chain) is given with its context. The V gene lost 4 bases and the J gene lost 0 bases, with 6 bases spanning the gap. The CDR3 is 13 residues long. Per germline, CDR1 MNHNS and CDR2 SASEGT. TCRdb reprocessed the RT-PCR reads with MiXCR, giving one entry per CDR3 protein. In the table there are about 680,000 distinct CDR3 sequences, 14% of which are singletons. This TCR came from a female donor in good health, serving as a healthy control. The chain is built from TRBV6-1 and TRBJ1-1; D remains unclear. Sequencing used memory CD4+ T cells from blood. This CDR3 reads CASSGVVNTEAFF. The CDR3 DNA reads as TGTGCCAGCAGTGGGGTCGTGAACACTGAAGCTTTCTTT.